These 17 T cell receptor beta chains originate from one sample sequenced in a study of blood T cell repertoires in COVID-19 (dated by TCRdb to between 2020 and 2021). The receptor library was made with the immunoSEQ multiplex PCR assay. Entries here come from immuneACCESS through TCRdb and include only in-frame sequences with V and J called. Some clones fail to appear in such tables; in the studies checked, an unresolved V gene covers under half of the shortfall, and the cause of the remainder is unknown. For this sample there are approximately 150,000 clones; 80% to 90% appear just once. The ten largest clones capture approximately 10% of the sample. Sequencing was carried out using PBMCs or T cells enriched from blood (not recorded which). Receptor source: a man in his sixties who had recovered from COVID-19.

The chain combines TRBV7-6 with TRBJ2-1; 10 nucleotides align to TRBD2. This CDR3 contains 15 residues. Trimming removed 5 bases from V and 6 bases from J; junction bases left unmatched: 7. Per the germline V gene, CDR1 is SGHVS and CDR2 is FNYEAQ. In DNA, the CDR3 is TGTGCCAGCAGCCCGAGCGGGGGGGCCCTCAATGAGCAGTTCTTC. As protein: CASSPSGGALNEQFF.

The chain uses TRBV9 and TRBJ2-2, with 13 bases aligning to TRBD2. The germline CDR1 and CDR2 sequences are SGDLS and YYNGEE. Unmatched junction bases numbered 4, after V lost 0 bases and J lost 8 bases. The CDR3 is 16 residues long. The CDR3 spells CASSVELAGGLGELFF. The CDR3 DNA sequence: TGTGCCAGCAGCGTAGAACTAGCGGGAGGGCTGGGGGAGCTGTTTTTT.

The chain is built from TRBV28 and TRBJ1-2; D gene unclear. This CDR3 comprises 15 residues. Trimming removed 5 bases at V and 8 bases at J, with 21 bases between. Germline-derived CDR1 and CDR2 are MDHEN and SYDVKM. CDR3: CASSPRRQVSWGYTF. The CDR3, as DNA: TGTGCCAGCAGTCCCCGAAGGCAGGTCTCGTGGGGCTACACCTTC.

This clone was recorded a few times. The V and J genes are TRBV10-3 and TRBJ1-2; weak D call: TRBD1 (6 bases). Trimming left V 2 bases short and J 2 bases short, with 15 bases between. CDR3 length: 16 residues. Per the germline V gene, CDR1 is ENHRY and CDR2 is SYGVKD. CDR3: CAISEGVGGTNYGYTF. The CDR3 DNA reads as TGTGCCATCAGTGAGGGGGTAGGGGGTACAAACTATGGCTACACCTTC.

The chain employs TRBV18 and TRBJ2-5; no reliable D call. Germline V lookup: CDR1 KGHSH, CDR2 LQKENI. Trimming removed 1 base from V and 2 bases from J, with 8 bases in between. This CDR3 has 14 residues. CDR3 sequence (DNA): TGTGCCAGCTCACCACTCGGGTTACAAGAGACCCAGTACTTC. Encoded protein: CASSPLGLQETQYF.

The rearrangement uses TRBV28 and TRBJ1-1, with TRBD1 matching over 8 bases. V shed 3 bases and J 9 bases; nucleotides not matched to a gene: 6. Germline CDR1 is MDHEN and CDR2 is SYDVKM. The CDR3 consists of 13 residues. The CDR3 DNA follows: TGTGCCAGCAGTTTCCAGGGGGCGGAAAAAGCTTTCTTT. Translated: CASSFQGAEKAFF.

J is TRBJ2-1 and V is TRBV19; TRBD2 matches at 11 bases. The V gene's germline CDR1 is LNHDA and CDR2 SQIVND (reference sequence). V shed 4 bases, J shed 3 bases, and the junction held 5 bases outside the gene matches. The CDR3 covers 16 residues. CDR3 sequence (DNA): TGTGCCAGTAGTAGTGGTAGCGGGGGGGGCTACAATGAGCAGTTCTTC. It yields the protein CASSSGSGGGYNEQFF.

This rearrangement joins TRBV28 to TRBJ2-1; 10 bases fit TRBD2. The CDR3 has 14 amino acids. Germline V lookup: CDR1 MDHEN, CDR2 SYDVKM. Trimming cost V 7 bases and J 4 bases; bases outside gene matches: 4. The CDR3 sequence is CASKKREGYNEQFF. The CDR3 DNA reads TGTGCCAGCAAAAAGCGGGAGGGTTACAATGAGCAGTTCTTC.

This chain links TRBV2 with TRBJ2-4, with D perhaps matching TRBD2 (5 bases). Germline V gives CDR1 SNHLY, CDR2 FYNNEI. Trimming took off 1 base at V and 0 bases at J, with 13 bases between the two ends. The CDR3 is 17 amino acids. This CDR3 is CASSEGRARLAKNIQYF. Here the CDR3 DNA reads TGTGCCAGCAGTGAAGGGCGGGCCAGGTTAGCCAAAAACATTCAGTACTTC.

The chain recombines TRBV5-1 with TRBJ1-2; the match to TRBD1 covers 8 bases. From germline, CDR1 is SGHRS and CDR2 YFSETQ. CDR3 length equals 16 residues. V lost 6 bases to trimming and J lost 7 bases; unmatched junction nucleotides: 17. The CDR3 nucleotides are TGCGCCAGCATCCCTTTCCCGGGACAGGCACCCTCTGGCTACACCTTC. It codes for CASIPFPGQAPSGYTF.

The chain employs TRBV18 and TRBJ2-1; D is uncertain. V gave up 1 base and J gave up 10 bases, with 5 bases separating them. CDR1 and CDR2 (germline): KGHSH, LQKENI. The CDR3 has 11 amino acids. The CDR3 sequence: CASSPLMEQFF. The CDR3 bases are TGTGCCAGCTCACCACTCATGGAGCAGTTCTTC.

The chain links TRBV21-1 to TRBJ1-2; the DNA was not compared with TRBD1, the D call given in the table. TRBV21-1 is shown as a pseudogene. The CDR3 contains 14 residues. In DNA form, the CDR3 reads TGTGCCAGCAAACGAGCGGACAGGGGGCCGGGCTACACCTTC. Translating it yields CASKRADRGPGYTF.

This clone was counted a few times. The CDR3 DNA sequence: TGTGCCAGCAGTGCCACAGGGGGCGCGGGCTACACCTTC. It yields the protein CASSATGGAGYTF. The rearrangement links TRBV25-1 to TRBJ1-2, with 9 bases matching TRBD1. The CDR3 is made up of 13 amino acids. Germline-derived CDR1 and CDR2 are MGHDK and SYGVNS. Unmatched junction bases numbered 5, after V lost 4 bases and J lost 8 bases.

This clone was counted a single time. The V call is TRBV28, the J call TRBJ1-3; TRBD1 is a possible D gene (6 bases). There are 16 residues in the CDR3. V was shortened by 7 bases and J by 0 bases, with 16 bases between the two germline ends. Germline values: CDR1 MDHEN, CDR2 SYDVKM. The CDR3 region is CASTSPRGPSGNTIYF. The CDR3 DNA reads TGTGCCAGCACCTCCCCCAGGGGCCCCTCTGGAAACACCATATATTTT. The full variable domain, with the rest looked up from reference TRBV28 and TRBJ1-3, is DVKVTQSSRYLVKRTGEKVFLECVQDMDHENMFWYRQDPGLGLRLIYFSYDVKMKEKGDIPEGYSVSREKKERFSLILESASTNQTSMYLCASTSPRGPSGNTIYFGEGSWLTVV.

The chain joins TRBV7-9 to TRBJ2-7; maybe TRBD2 (6 bases). The V gene lost 3 bases and the J gene lost 2 bases, with 11 bases spanning the gap. Germline CDR1 SEHNR, CDR2 FQNEAQ (reference sequence). This CDR3 comprises 14 residues. This chain's CDR3 is CASSFPRGAYEQYF. CDR3 coding DNA: TGTGCCAGCAGCTTCCCGCGGGGAGCCTACGAGCAGTACTTC.

The J gene is TRBJ1-5, the V gene TRBV28, with D uncertain. Germline lookup yields CDR1 MDHEN and CDR2 SYDVKM. The ends were cut back, 7 bases at V and 1 base at J, with 14 bases in the middle. This CDR3 has 15 residues. CDR3 DNA sequence: TGTGCCAGCACCTGGGGAGTCTTGAGCAATCAGCCCCAGCATTTT. Protein: CASTWGVLSNQPQHF.

J is TRBJ2-7 and V is TRBV10-1; 10 positions agree with TRBD2. Looked up from germline, CDR1 is WNHNN and CDR2 is SYGVQD (reference sequence). The V segment lost 3 bases and the J segment 2 bases; nucleotides outside the gene matches: 4. The CDR3 runs 15 residues. The CDR3 nucleotides are TGCGCCAGCAGTGACCCTAGCGGGAGCACCTACGAGCAGTACTTC. Protein product: CASSDPSGSTYEQYF.